This T cell receptor (beta chain) was documented in a study of Tregs in tolerant kidney transplant recipients. As regards this clone: The target antigen is unknown. The CDR3 goes on 3 residues after the read ends, and that part is filled in from the germline J gene.

Assay: immunoSEQ multiplex PCR; the TCRdb copy retains only in-frame clones and omits some. The sample data list tens of thousands of clones. The germline V gene encodes CDR1 GTSNPN and CDR2 SVGIG (reference sequence). V lost 0 bases and J lost 6, with 7 bases in between. CDR3 length: 12 amino acids. Recipients received nonmyeloablative bone marrow transplants from related graft donors, with transient mixed chimerism. Unstimulated regulatory T cells (CD4+CD25+CD127-), CD4+CD25- non-regulatory cells, CD4 and CD8 cells were FACS-sorted from thawed PBMCs. Study-level points and caveats: Biological reproducibility was not directly addressed in this study. Antigen-driven expansion was suggested because donor-specific Tregs expanded more than all Tregs in tolerant patients.

This chain links TRBV30 with TRBJ2-3; no firm D call. Material: CD4+ T cells from blood (PBMCs), obtained 24 months after the transplant. This TCR was sampled from a human patient who received a combined kidney and bone marrow transplant. T cells may partly derive from the graft donor. CDR3 bases read: TGTGCCTGGAGTGTTTTCGTGGATACG. It specifies CAWSVFVDT. The whole CDR3 protein is CAWSVFVDTQYF.